These 27 T cell receptor beta chains share one sample of origin, sequenced in a study of STAT5B mutations in CD4+ large granular lymphocyte leukemia. Some clones are missing from TCRdb's copy, which holds only in-frame ones; the method was immunoSEQ multiplex PCR. The repertoire holds 25,000 to 35,000 clones, with roughly 70% as singletons. Sequenced material: CD4+ T cells from blood buffy coats. The receptors here all came from a human donor in good health.

This clone appeared a single time. The rearrangement uses TRBV4-3 and TRBJ1-2, with unresolved D. Trimming removed 0 bases from V and 4 bases from J, with 15 bases in between. This CDR3 has 16 residues. Germline values: CDR1 LGHNA, CDR2 YSLEER. The CDR3 protein is CASSQEFEWVPYGYTF. As DNA, the CDR3 is TGCGCCAGCAGCCAAGAATTCGAATGGGTACCCTATGGCTACACCTTC.

The chain has TRBV5-1 and TRBJ1-2; D uncertain. CDR1 SGHRS and CDR2 YFSETQ come from the germline V gene. The CDR3 has 14 residues. Trimming took off 5 bases at V and 8 bases at J, with 19 bases between the two ends. CDR3 coding DNA: TGCGCCAGCAGTTCGGGATCAGGTAATCGCGGCTACACCTTC. Protein product: CASSSGSGNRGYTF. The full variable domain, rest sourced from reference TRBV5-1 and TRBJ1-2, is KAGVTQTPRYLIKTRGQQVTLSCSPISGHRSVSWYQQTPGQGLQFLFEYFSETQRNKGNFPGRFSGRQFSNSRSEMNVSTLELGDSALYLCASSSGSGNRGYTFGSGTRLTVV.

A word on this clone: The same CDR3 is also encoded by other DNA sequences in this sample. The V gene is TRBV28, the J gene TRBJ2-7; 7 bases line up with TRBD1. The CDR3 has 15 amino acids. Germline V CDR1 and CDR2: MDHEN, SYDVKM. The V and J ends lost 5 bases and 0 bases, in that order; junction bases with no gene match: 7. The DNA of the CDR3 is TGTGCCAGCAGTCCCTCCGGGACAGTCTCCTACGAGCAGTACGTC. As protein: CASSPSGTVSYEQYV.

The rearrangement joins TRBV5-4 to TRBJ2-1, with 10 bases lining up with TRBD2. This CDR3 comprises 14 residues. Germline-derived CDR1 and CDR2 are SGHNT and YYREEE (reference sequence). Trimming removed 4 bases from V and 6 bases from J; junction bases left unmatched: 4. The CDR3 region is CASSLAGDRNEQFF. DNA for the CDR3: TGTGCCAGCAGCCTAGCGGGGGATCGCAATGAGCAGTTCTTC.

The CDR3, as DNA: TGTGCCAGTAGTATAGATGGGATCAATCAGCCCCAGCATTTT. Residues: CASSIDGINQPQHF. V usage is TRBV19 and J usage is TRBJ1-5; D unresolved. The V gene's germline CDR1 is LNHDA and CDR2 SQIVND (reference sequence). The ends were cut back, 0 bases at V and 3 bases at J, with 6 bases in the middle. The CDR3 consists of 14 residues.

This chain links TRBV27 with TRBJ1-5; TRBD1 is a possible D gene (5 bases). The length of the CDR3 is 17 residues. CDR1 and CDR2 (germline): MNHEY, SMNVEV (reference sequence). With 0 bases removed from V and 3 bases from J, the gap between germline ends came to 15 bases. The CDR3 DNA is TGTGCCAGCAGTTTATCGTCGAGGGGACCGCACAATCAGCCCCAGCATTTT. The encoded protein is CASSLSSRGPHNQPQHF.

The chain uses TRBV2 and TRBJ1-3; D is possibly TRBD1 (6 bases). V lost 7 bases to trimming and J lost 0 bases, with 10 bases between them. Germline CDR1 is SNHLY and CDR2 is FYNNEI. The CDR3 consists of 14 residues. CDR3 nucleotide sequence: TGTGCCAGCACACGGGGGCCCTCTGGAAACACCATATATTTT. Translation: CASTRGPSGNTIYF.

V gene TRBV5-6 combines with J gene TRBJ2-3, with TRBD2 matching 7 bases. Germline lookup yields CDR1 SGHDT and CDR2 YYEEEE. The CDR3 loop spans 18 amino acids. J was trimmed by 0 bases and V by 0 bases; bases with no gene match: 10. Written as DNA, the CDR3 is TGTGCCAGCAGCTTGGCCGGGTCGGGACTACCTAGCACAGATACGCAGTATTTT. Translation: CASSLAGSGLPSTDTQYF.

The V and J genes are TRBV15 and TRBJ1-1; D uncertain. CDR3 length equals 15 residues. Per germline, CDR1 LNHNV and CDR2 YYDKDF (reference sequence). Trimming pared 0 bases from V and 1 base from J, leaving 9 bases between. CDR3 nucleotides: TGTGCCACCAGCAGAGATCGAGGGAGGAACACTGAAGCTTTCTTT. Protein sequence: CATSRDRGRNTEAFF. Using reference TRBV15 and TRBJ1-1 for the parts outside the CDR3, the full variable domain is DAMVIQNPRYQVTQFGKPVTLSCSQTLNHNVMYWYQQKSSQAPKLLFHYYDKDFNNEADTPDNFQSRRPNTSFCFLDIRSPGLGDTAMYLCATSRDRGRNTEAFFGQGTRLTVV.

The chain employs TRBV5-4 and TRBJ2-2; 9 positions match TRBD1. CDR3 length equals 15 residues. Germline V gene data show CDR1 as SGHNT and CDR2 as YYREEE (reference sequence). The V and J ends lost 0 bases and 9 bases, in that order; junction bases with no gene match: 6. The CDR3 loop reads CASSLGTGGPRELFF. CDR3 nucleotides: TGTGCCAGCAGCTTGGGTACAGGGGGCCCCCGGGAGCTGTTTTTT.

The genes are TRBV15 and TRBJ2-2, with D hard to call. V gave up 0 bases and J gave up 4 bases, with 18 bases separating them. This CDR3 spans 18 amino acids. Germline V lookup: CDR1 LNHNV, CDR2 YYDKDF (reference sequence). CDR3 sequence reads: CATSRDLSRNRLTGELFF. The DNA for the CDR3 is TGTGCCACCAGCAGAGATCTTTCCAGGAACAGACTCACCGGGGAGCTGTTTTTT. Supplemented by reference TRBV15 and TRBJ2-2, the full variable domain reads DAMVIQNPRYQVTQFGKPVTLSCSQTLNHNVMYWYQQKSSQAPKLLFHYYDKDFNNEADTPDNFQSRRPNTSFCFLDIRSPGLGDTAMYLCATSRDLSRNRLTGELFFGEGSRLTVL.

DNA for the CDR3: TGCGCCAGCAGCTATACTAGCGGGGACTCCTACGAGCAGTACTTC. Encoded protein: CASSYTSGDSYEQYF. The rearrangement uses TRBV5-1 and TRBJ2-7; 10 bases map to TRBD2. Trimming removed 3 bases from V and 0 bases from J; junction bases left unmatched: 3. The CDR3 has 15 residues. Looked up from germline, CDR1 is SGHRS and CDR2 is YFSETQ.

V usage is TRBV7-2 and J usage is TRBJ1-1; 7 bases match TRBD1. The CDR3 has 15 amino acids. With V trimmed by 3 bases and J by 4 bases, 8 bases remained unmatched. Germline CDR1 and CDR2: SGHTA and FQGNSA. CDR3 DNA sequence: TGTGCCAGCAGCTTGGAGGGGGCGCGGAGCACTGAAGCTTTCTTT. Translation: CASSLEGARSTEAFF.

This chain uses TRBV7-6 with TRBJ2-3; D is undetermined. Germline V gene sequence: CDR1 SGHVS, CDR2 FNYEAQ. The CDR3 is made up of 15 amino acids. Trimming took off 7 bases at V and 4 bases at J, with 18 bases between the two ends. This chain's CDR3 is CASTQQRALADTQYF. The CDR3 DNA follows: TGTGCCAGCACCCAACAAAGAGCACTCGCAGATACGCAGTATTTT.

This clone was detected only a few times. This chain joins TRBV9 and TRBJ1-2, with D possibly matching TRBD1 (6 bases). This CDR3 contains 13 residues. Germline V CDR1 and CDR2: SGDLS, YYNGEE. V lost 4 bases, J lost 3 bases, and 10 bases lay in between. The CDR3 is CASSTGPDYGYTF. CDR3 nucleotides: TGTGCCAGCAGCACAGGGCCCGACTATGGCTACACCTTC.

J is TRBJ1-6 and V is TRBV28, with a possible D match to TRBD1 (6 bases). Trimming left V 6 bases short and J 5 bases short, with 17 bases between. Looked up from germline, CDR1 is MDHEN and CDR2 is SYDVKM. The CDR3 is 16 amino acids. The CDR3 DNA is TGTGCCAGCAGCCCCCCCGGGGGGGCGGATAATTCACCCCTCCACTTT. Its translation: CASSPPGGADNSPLHF.

CDR3 residues: CASSLVTGGNEQFF. As DNA, the CDR3 is TGTGCCAGCAGCTTAGTGACCGGGGGCAATGAGCAGTTCTTC. The chain is built from TRBV7-6 and TRBJ2-1, with D possibly being TRBD2 (6 bases). Trimming stripped 1 base from V and 6 bases from J, with 10 bases between. CDR3 length: 14 amino acids. Germline CDR1 SGHVS, CDR2 FNYEAQ.

Regarding this clone: At one of its ends the junction is not consistent with the germline gene, which may arise from a read error. The J gene is TRBJ1-4, the V gene TRBV5-1, with unresolved D. CDR1 SGHRS and CDR2 YFSETQ come from the germline V gene. This CDR3 has 14 residues. CDR3 bases: TGCGCCAGCAGCTTGGCCGTGGGGAATGGAAAACTGTTTTTT. Translation: CASSLAVGNGKLFF.

The chain is built from TRBV6-6 and TRBJ2-5, with unresolved D. CDR1 and CDR2 (germline): MNHNY, SVGAGI (reference sequence). The CDR3 spans 13 residues. V lost 0 bases, J lost 4 bases, and 6 bases lay in between. CDR3 sequence reads: CASSYSSPETQYF. The DNA for the CDR3 is TGTGCCAGCAGTTACTCCAGCCCAGAGACCCAGTACTTC.

This clone has only a few counts. V and J are TRBV29-1 and TRBJ1-1; 7 positions match TRBD1. V gave up 6 bases and J gave up 0 bases; unmatched junction bases: 10. The CDR3 spans 15 residues. Germline V gene sequence: CDR1 SQVTM, CDR2 ANQGSEA. CDR3 region: CSVEGQQFLNTEAFF. CDR3 sequence (DNA): TGCAGCGTGGAGGGACAGCAATTTTTGAACACTGAAGCTTTCTTT.

This clone was observed a handful of times. V is TRBV30 and J is TRBJ1-5, with 9 bases lining up with TRBD1. Germline V CDR1 and CDR2: GTSNPN, SVGIG (reference sequence). There are 16 residues in the CDR3. J was trimmed by 0 bases and V by 2 bases; bases with no gene match: 5. The CDR3 is CAWSPRDRVSNQPQHF. DNA for the CDR3: TGTGCCTGGAGTCCCCGGGACAGGGTTAGCAATCAGCCCCAGCATTTT.

This clone was seen a few times. The chain uses TRBV19 and TRBJ2-1, with TRBD2 identical over 7 bases. V trimming: 5 bases; J trimming: 11 bases; junction bases outside the gene matches: 27. This CDR3 region has 19 residues. CDR1 and CDR2 from the germline V gene are LNHDA and SQIVND (reference sequence). CDR3 sequence: CASSFASGDPRGGSEKQFF. DNA for the CDR3: TGTGCCAGTAGTTTCGCCTCCGGGGACCCCAGAGGCGGGAGCGAGAAGCAGTTCTTC.

The chain links TRBV7-6 to TRBJ2-3, with a weak D call TRBD1 (5 bases). Germline V CDR1 and CDR2: SGHVS, FNYEAQ. The CDR3 is 15 amino acids. Trimming stripped 5 bases from V and 4 bases from J, with 16 bases between. The CDR3 nucleotides are TGTGCCAGCAGCCGGACCGCTAGGGGCCCAGATACGCAGTATTTT. As protein: CASSRTARGPDTQYF.

The chain couples TRBV6-6 to TRBJ2-7; perhaps TRBD2 as D (7 bases). The V gene lost 6 bases and the J gene lost 0 bases, with 12 bases spanning the gap. Germline V CDR1 and CDR2: MNHNY, SVGAGI (reference sequence). The CDR3 spans 14 residues. The chain's CDR3 is CASRKGEGSYEQYV. As DNA, the CDR3 is TGTGCCAGCAGAAAGGGGGAGGGCTCCTACGAGCAGTACGTC.

This clone was observed once. V is TRBV12-5 and J is TRBJ2-3; D perhaps matches TRBD1 (6 bases). The germline gives CDR1 LGHNT, CDR2 FRNRAP. Between the trimmed V and J ends, which lost 8 bases and 0 bases, there was a span of 12 bases. This CDR3 has 14 residues. The CDR3: CASRAGVSTDTQYF. The DNA of the CDR3 is TGTGCTAGTAGAGCAGGGGTTAGCACAGATACGCAGTATTTT.

V and J are TRBV5-1 and TRBJ2-1; D could derive from TRBD1 or TRBD2 (5 bases each). V lost 0 bases, J lost 2 bases, and 6 bases lay in between. Germline V lookup: CDR1 SGHRS, CDR2 YFSETQ. The CDR3 loop spans 14 amino acids. CDR3 DNA sequence: TGCGCCAGCAGCTTGGGAGGGGCCTACAATGAGCAGTTCTTC. Translation gives CASSLGGAYNEQFF.

The chain is built from TRBV5-1 and TRBJ1-3; D ambiguous. Trimming removed 0 bases from V and 8 bases from J, with 9 bases in between. Looked up from germline, CDR1 is SGHRS and CDR2 is YFSETQ. The CDR3 extends over 13 amino acids. Here the CDR3 DNA reads TGCGCCAGCAGCTTGGCTCCGGACGACACCATATATTTT. The encoded protein is CASSLAPDDTIYF. The variable domain in full, with the rest retrieved from reference TRBV5-1 and TRBJ1-3, is KAGVTQTPRYLIKTRGQQVTLSCSPISGHRSVSWYQQTPGQGLQFLFEYFSETQRNKGNFPGRFSGRQFSNSRSEMNVSTLELGDSALYLCASSLAPDDTIYFGEGSWLTVV.